These 13 T cell receptor beta chains share one sample of origin, sequenced in a study of cytomegalovirus exposure and HLA in healthy donors. The table came from immunoSEQ multiplex PCR; TCRdb's copy has only in-frame clones and leaves some out. The table has 120,000 or so clones, about nine tenths seen once. Sequenced input: PBMCs. Receptor source: a man aged 18 to 30 in good health and CMV-seronegative.

The CDR3 DNA reads TGTGCCAGCTCCCCTACCCGCACGGAGAGGAGCTACGAGCAGTACTTC. It specifies CASSPTRTERSYEQYF. The V and J genes are TRBV18 and TRBJ2-7; D not certain. Trimming took 6 bases from V and 3 from J, leaving 21 bases between them. From germline, CDR1 is KGHSH and CDR2 LQKENI. The CDR3 contains 16 residues.

The V call is TRBV4-3, the J call TRBJ1-5; no definite D call. V lost 0 bases and J 5 bases, leaving 11 bases between the germline ends. The germline V gene encodes CDR1 LGHNA and CDR2 YSLEER. The CDR3 extends over 15 amino acids. CDR3 in amino acids: CASSQDTVSYQPQHF. The CDR3 nucleotides read TGCGCCAGCAGCCAAGATACGGTCTCTTATCAGCCCCAGCATTTT.

The chain has TRBV7-9 and TRBJ2-1, with TRBD2 as a possible D gene (6 bases). CDR3 length: 15 residues. Germline CDR1 and CDR2: SEHNR and FQNEAQ (reference sequence). Trimming removed 2 bases from V and 5 bases from J, with 13 bases in between. CDR3 in amino acids: CASSLFLARDNEQFF. The DNA of the CDR3 is TGTGCCAGCAGCTTATTTCTAGCGCGAGACAATGAGCAGTTCTTC.

The gene calls are TRBV27 and TRBJ2-1; 9 nucleotides line up with TRBD2. CDR3 length: 20 residues. V lost 4 bases and J lost 5; bases outside the gene matches: 21. CDR1 is MNHEY, CDR2 SMNVEV, per germline (reference sequence). The CDR3 DNA reads as TGTGCCAGCAGTTCCTTCCCTAGCGGGACGTGGGGGCTAGTAAACAATGAGCAGTTCTTC. Its translation is CASSSFPSGTWGLVNNEQFF.

The gene calls are TRBV10-3 and TRBJ2-7; 10 bases align to TRBD1. CDR1 and CDR2 from the germline V gene are ENHRY and SYGVKD. The CDR3 sequence is 15 residues long. The junction had 7 bases not matched to a gene; V was cut back by 6 bases and J by 2 bases. CDR3: CAIRVGTGVTYEQYF. The CDR3 nucleotides are TGTGCCATCAGGGTAGGGACAGGGGTTACCTACGAGCAGTACTTC.

The chain recombines TRBV10-1 with TRBJ2-5, with 8 bases fitting TRBD2. Germline lookup yields CDR1 WNHNN and CDR2 SYGVQD (reference sequence). With 6 bases clipped from V and 2 bases from J, the junction kept 14 bases outside the gene matches. CDR3 length: 17 amino acids. CDR3 nucleotides: TGCGCCAGCAGCTCAACTCCCGGGACTAGGGATCAAGAGACCCAGTACTTC. Protein: CASSSTPGTRDQETQYF.

The chain combines TRBV6-6 with TRBJ2-7; 13 nucleotides align to TRBD2. The CDR3 is 15 amino acids. J was trimmed by 3 bases and V by 5 bases; bases with no gene match: 4. Germline V lookup: CDR1 MNHNY, CDR2 SVGAGI (reference sequence). CDR3 region: CASSDRTSGSYEQYF. Here the CDR3 DNA reads TGTGCCAGCAGTGACCGGACTAGCGGGAGCTACGAGCAGTACTTC.

CDR3 sequence reads: CASRGGLARYNEQFF. CDR3 DNA: TGTGCCAGCAGGGGGGGACTAGCAAGGTACAATGAGCAGTTCTTC. The genes are TRBV6-5 and TRBJ2-1, with 9 bases fitting TRBD2. V was pared by 6 bases and J by 4 bases, with 7 bases of the junction left unmatched. CDR3 length: 15 residues. Germline values: CDR1 MNHEY, CDR2 SVGAGI.

This clone has only a few counts. The chain links TRBV28 to TRBJ2-1; the match to TRBD2 covers 8 bases. Germline V gene data show CDR1 as MDHEN and CDR2 as SYDVKM. Losses at the gene ends were 5 bases for V and 8 bases for J; bases not matched to a gene: 11. The CDR3 spans 15 residues. This CDR3 is CASSTGGGDQHEQFF. The DNA of the CDR3 is TGTGCCAGCAGTACCGGGGGGGGAGACCAACATGAGCAGTTCTTC. The full variable domain, completed using reference TRBV28 and TRBJ2-1, is DVKVTQSSRYLVKRTGEKVFLECVQDMDHENMFWYRQDPGLGLRLIYFSYDVKMKEKGDIPEGYSVSREKKERFSLILESASTNQTSMYLCASSTGGGDQHEQFFGPGTRLTVL.

The chain joins TRBV5-1 to TRBJ2-2, with TRBD1 matching 7 bases. CDR3 length: 16 amino acids. The V and J ends lost 0 bases and 4 bases, in that order; junction bases with no gene match: 6. Germline values: CDR1 SGHRS, CDR2 YFSETQ. The CDR3 nucleotides are TGCGCCAGCAGCTTGGAAAACAGGGGTAGCACCGGGGAGCTGTTTTTT. It specifies CASSLENRGSTGELFF.

The genes are TRBV9 and TRBJ2-4; 10 positions match TRBD2. The CDR3 runs to 18 residues. CDR1 and CDR2 from the germline V gene are SGDLS and YYNGEE. V lost 3 bases, J lost 0 bases, and 9 bases stayed unmatched. The CDR3 reads CASSEKSSGGEAKNIQYF. CDR3 DNA: TGTGCCAGCAGCGAAAAGTCTAGCGGGGGCGAAGCCAAAAACATTCAGTACTTC.

This clone was seen just once. The chain couples TRBV2 to TRBJ1-6, with D possibly TRBD1 on 5 matching bases. The CDR3 runs to 14 residues. V lost 7 bases and J 14 bases, leaving 21 bases between the germline ends. Germline loops: CDR1 SNHLY, CDR2 FYNNEI. The CDR3 sequence: CASIQEDGQFTLHF. The CDR3 DNA sequence: TGTGCCAGCATCCAGGAAGACGGACAATTCACCCTCCACTTT. Full variable domain (missing parts from reference TRBV2 and TRBJ1-6): EPEVTQTPSHQVTQMGQEVILRCVPISNHLYFYWYRQILGQKVEFLVSFYNNEISEKSEIFDDQFSVERPDGSNFTLKIRSTKLEDSAMYFCASIQEDGQFTLHFGNGTRLTVT.

The chain uses TRBV5-4 and TRBJ1-3; D may be TRBD1 (6 bases). The CDR3 runs 18 residues. Per germline, CDR1 SGHNT and CDR2 YYREEE (reference sequence). V was clipped by 0 bases and J by 0 bases, with 16 bases between them. CDR3 amino acids: CASSLAYTTGVSGNTIYF. The CDR3, as DNA: TGTGCCAGCAGCTTGGCCTACACGACAGGCGTCTCTGGAAACACCATATATTTT.